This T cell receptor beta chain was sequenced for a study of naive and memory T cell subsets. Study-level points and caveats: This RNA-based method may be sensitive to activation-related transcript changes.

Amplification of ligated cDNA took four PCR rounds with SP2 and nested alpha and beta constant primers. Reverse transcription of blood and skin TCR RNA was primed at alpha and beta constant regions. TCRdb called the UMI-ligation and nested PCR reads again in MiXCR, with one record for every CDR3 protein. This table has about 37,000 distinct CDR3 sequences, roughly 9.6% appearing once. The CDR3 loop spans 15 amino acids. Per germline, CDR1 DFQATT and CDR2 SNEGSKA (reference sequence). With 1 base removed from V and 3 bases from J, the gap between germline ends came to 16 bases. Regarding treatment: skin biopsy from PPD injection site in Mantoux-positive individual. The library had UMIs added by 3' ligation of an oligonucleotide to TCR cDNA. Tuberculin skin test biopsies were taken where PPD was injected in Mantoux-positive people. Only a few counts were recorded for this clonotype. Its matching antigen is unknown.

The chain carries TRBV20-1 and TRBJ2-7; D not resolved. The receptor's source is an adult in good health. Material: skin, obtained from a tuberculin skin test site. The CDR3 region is CSARGADGLRYEQYF. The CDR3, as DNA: TGCAGTGCTAGAGGGGCGGACGGCCTACGCTACGAGCAGTACTTC.